Included here is one TCR beta chain sequence, with context. The antigen it recognizes is unknown. No much larger clone exists at a distance of one base, and base qualities are not known. In total, approximately 690 healthy bone marrow donors made up the cohort. At the time of sampling, every cohort member was nominally healthy, though immune exposures that went unrecorded were likely present. The donor was CMV seronegative and belonged to the group of 380 or so seronegative cohort members. A peripheral blood sample was provided by each donor, and peripheral blood mononuclear cells were used for TCR beta sequencing. Genomic DNA was extracted from the blood cell samples with the Qiagen DNeasy Blood Extraction Kit. Per the germline V gene, MGHDK is the CDR1 and SYGVNS is the CDR2. V drops 0 bases and J drops 14 bases, leaving 16 bases in between. From cysteine to phenylalanine, the CDR3 is 13 amino acids long. Solely the CDR3 DNA is kept, with 39 bases framed from the first base.

The library came from the immunoSEQ multiplex PCR assay. A mixture of 60 forward primers for TCR Vbeta segments and 13 reverse primers for TCR Jbeta segments was used in the multiplex PCR. The CDR3 region of rearranged TCR beta genes was amplified from genomic DNA with a multiplex PCR assay. Amplified TCR beta libraries were sequenced as 87-base-pair reads on the Illumina HiSeq System. The authors' analysis ran thus. Across the 670 or so repertoires, a later analysis counted 80 million or so unique TCR beta chains, approximately 12 million of which were shared by at least two donors. Raw reads were error-corrected and collapsed into unique sequences by a nearest-neighbor algorithm in which closely related sequences were merged to remove PCR and sequencing errors. V, D and J gene segments were assigned by aligning CDR3 sequences to IMGT reference sequences. For a sequence to be retained, at least a six-nucleotide match to both a V gene segment and a J gene segment was required. Rearrangements were called productive when the CDR3 lacked stop codons and stayed in frame with V and J; all others were non-productive. Following IMGT convention, CDR3 was defined as the stretch from the second conserved V-encoded cysteine to the conserved J-encoded phenylalanine. In an earlier analysis of 500 to 650 of the donors, sequences lacking an unambiguous match to a single V gene segment were excluded. In an earlier analysis of some 590 of the donors, a V segment was called functional when productive rearrangements were above 56.7%, and segregating when the standard deviation between donors exceeded 5%. A statistical classification framework was built for diagnosing cytomegalovirus status from the catalog of TCR beta chain sequences. V and J gene assignment, in a later analysis, came from comparing TCR nucleotide sequences with IMGT/GENE-DB human TR gene sequences. Using the TCRdist pipeline, a later analysis assigned CDR3 sequences along with most-parsimonious VDJ recombination scenarios. In a later analysis, every TCR beta chain was defined by the combination of its CDR3 amino acid sequence and its V-gene family, and reads without a unique V-gene family were dropped. To address suspected cross-contamination and a sequencing artifact, a later analysis removed around 590 highly shared, low-generation-probability nucleotide sequences. A later analysis calculated a clonal expansion index for each public chain from normalized within-repertoire ranks of inferred template counts. In a later analysis, generation probabilities were computed with a VDJ recombination model fitted to out-of-frame rearrangements, and the resulting probabilities were checked against IGoR. In a later analysis, hypergeometric tests were used to score TCR-TCR, TCR-HLA and TCR-CMV co-occurrence, with a repertoire-size bias correction applied to TCR pairs. To estimate false discovery rates, a later analysis permuted the HLA or CMV assignments 20 times. In a later analysis, co-occurring TCRs were grouped using DBSCAN, with TCRdist sequence similarity added in when clustering inside HLA-allele-positive subsets. For co-occurrence clustering, repertoires with fewer than 30,000 or more than 120,000 public chains were excluded, along with roughly 5 repertoires with anomalous nucleotide sharing. In TCRdb, the immuneACCESS table is reduced to in-frame sequences with V and J assigned. These tables do not hold every clone; where another copy was compared, an unresolved V gene accounts for under half, and the others remain unexplained. D and trimming come from the DNA, and the V and J calls and clone size come from that table. This sample gives about 130,000 clones in total; more than 60% of them show up just once. Around 1.8% of the sample is held by the ten biggest clonotypes.

This sample is part of a study of cytomegalovirus exposure and HLA in healthy donors (dated by TCRdb to 2017 to 2019). Looking at the study overall: An earlier analysis of more than 550 of the donors reported roughly 300 Gb of sequence data and about 120 million unique TCR beta sequences obtained from 150 million to 200 million T cells. An early release covering roughly 640 HLA-typed donors comprised approximately 290 gigabases of sequencing data and around 80 million unique TCR sequences. Of the roughly 400 genotyped donors, more than 75% were placed in the genetic ancestry cluster associated with self-reported Caucasian donors. The study aimed to test whether signatures of past pathogen exposure could be identified by cataloging public T cell receptors. Using immunosequencing, the study profiled T cell repertoires from about 650 subjects and related those repertoires to cytomegalovirus serostatus. A separate validation cohort of 100 to 150 different subjects was used in addition to the approximately 640-subject first cohort. To predict cytomegalovirus infection status, the study brought together high-throughput TCR immunosequencing, statistical association of individual TCRs with disease status, and machine learning. A later analysis re-analyzed previously published TCR beta repertoires from about 600 donors and added high-resolution HLA genotyping to study TCR occurrence patterns. Rather than using new phenotypic data, the later analysis identified candidate immune exposures from TCR beta sequences and from how often those sequences occurred across donors. To decide whether each TCR beta V gene segment behaved as functional or pseudogenic, an earlier analysis of several hundred of the donors relied on high-throughput TCR beta sequencing. Donor age, sex, ethnicity and CMV serostatus were compiled together with the repertoire data. In a later genetic analysis, genome-wide SNP genotypes for about three fifths of the roughly 670 donors were used, and that subset was treated as a discovery cohort. All discovery cohort repertoires had been generated on a single sequencing platform. HLA typing included class I and class II loci at four-digit resolution. The number of donors typed differed by locus, with about 629-640 for A, B, C, DRB1 and DQB1, around 520 for DQA1, approximately 570 for DPA1, and some 440 for DPB1. Because of strong linkage in the cohort, five DR-DQ haplotypes were treated as single units for association and clustering. Among some 410 genotyped donors of the cohort, an average of around 240,000 unique TCR beta nucleotide sequences was sequenced per donor, of which about 18% were non-productive.

What the research found in general, with its limitations: Presence/absence analyses assumed roughly uniform sequencing depth across donors, an assumption that may not hold. Only TCR beta chains were sequenced in this cohort, and the absence of alpha or paired-chain data limited detectable features. A later analysis associated 16,951 TCR beta sequences with specific HLA alleles at a false discovery rate of 0.05. In vitro tests confirmed that a few of the cytomegalovirus-associated TCR beta chains recognize cytomegalovirus antigens. In a later genetic analysis, a missense DCLRE1C variant was associated with V-gene and J-gene trimming of TCR beta chains, and the association was replicated in an independent cohort. CMV serostatus was the only immune exposure information available for the cohort. Some IMGT-functional V segments, including TRBV6-2 and TRBV6-3, could not be told apart with the 87-base-pair reads, so those segments were excluded. In a later analysis, HLA-associated TCR beta chains were found to be more clonally expanded and to have lower generation probabilities than equally common non-associated chains. The classifier was reported to diagnose cytomegalovirus status with high specificity and sensitivity in both the original and validation cohorts. A further reported finding was that TCR beta sequences accurately predicted the HLA-A and HLA-B alleles for most subjects in the first cohort. An earlier analysis of around 600 of the donors showed that most TCR beta V segments appeared in productive rearrangements either about 90% or about 30% of the time, which broadly matched IMGT annotations. Most CMV-associated TCR beta chains appeared to be HLA-restricted in a later analysis, and the HLA associations seemed to be driven largely by CMV exposure. Linkage disequilibrium might explain the correlated functional status among segregating V segments, but an unknown experimental factor could not be excluded. While some public TCRs were present in many individuals, most TCR sequences turned up only very rarely across donors. Because counts were too low, 15 to 20 rarely observed V segments, including chromosome 9 orphons, were excluded from the earlier analysis of several hundred of the donors. In a later analysis, TCR association rates were found to vary across HLA loci, with the most associated TCRs seen for DRB1 alleles and the fewest for HLA-C alleles. The sequencing pipeline was judged likely to have produced a cluster of highly shared sequence variants as a technical artifact. According to the authors, the approach could potentially be generalized to other disease states and immunological phenotypes. The study gave a list of about 160 TCR beta chains associated with cytomegalovirus. When HLA alleles, especially DR and DQ, strongly co-occurred, TCR associations were difficult to assign to individual alleles. Because HLA typing was missing for some donors at each locus, association tests included only the typed subset. According to a later genetic analysis, donors in an Asian-associated ancestry cluster had fewer N-insertions in productive TCRs than the approximately 690-donor mean. A later analysis reported that several top co-occurrence clusters appeared linked to parvovirus B19, influenza, CMV and Epstein-Barr virus.

Sequenced material: PBMCs. The receptor's source is a woman between 40 and 55 years old in good health and CMV-seronegative. The rearrangement combines TRBV25-1 with TRBJ1-2; perhaps TRBD1 is the D gene, with 5 bases matching. The bases are TGTGCCAGCAGTGAATATCAATGGGGCCTGCGGACCTTC. Its protein is CASSEYQWGLRTF.